These 5 T cell receptor beta chains were all obtained from the same sample, sequenced in a study of T cell repertoires in cytomegalovirus infection (dated by TCRdb to between 2018 and 2020). The sample's treatment or condition label, decoded: in vitro stimulation with specific CMV peptide epitopes to enrich CMV-specific T cells. Their antigens are not known. TCRdb records Illumina HiSeq 1500 as the sequencer. TCRdb handled the public reads itself, with Q25 trimming in fastp and clone calling in MiXCR, and kept productive beta chains. Merged by CDR3 protein, the rows form single entries marked with the most common genes and DNA. For this sample the table gives about a million distinct CDR3 sequences, of which roughly 30% were detected only once. In total, the top ten clones hold around an eighth of the sample. The sample here was cultured CD8+ T cells from PBMCs, taken from culture after CMV antigen stimulation. The receptors were sampled from a human donor in good health (CMV status not recorded). Some clones in this sample may be carry-over from other donors' samples.

The chain recombines TRBV10-3 with TRBJ1-2, with a tentative D call TRBD1 (6 bases). The V and J ends lost 3 bases and 6 bases respectively, with 20 bases between them. From germline, CDR1 is ENHRY and CDR2 SYGVKD. The CDR3 sequence is 16 residues long. CDR3 DNA: TGTGCCATCAGTGACAAGATTGGACAGAGCTACCATGGCTACACCTTC. Translating it yields CAISDKIGQSYHGYTF.

The sample holds one count of this clonotype. The V call is TRBV20-1, the J call TRBJ2-7, with D perhaps TRBD2 (5 bases). The germline gives CDR1 DFQATT, CDR2 SNEGSKA (reference sequence). The CDR3 covers 12 residues. The V end lost 2 bases, the J end lost 3 bases, and 8 bases lay between the germline ends. CDR3 in amino acids: CSARTRSYEQYF. The CDR3 region has the DNA TGCAGTGCTAGAACTAGGAGCTACGAGCAGTACTTC.

The rearrangement uses TRBV7-2 and TRBJ2-2; TRBD2 aligns across 13 bases. Germline CDR1 is SGHTA and CDR2 is FQGNSA. Losses at the gene ends were 4 bases for V and 0 bases for J; bases not matched to a gene: 5. CDR3 length equals 18 residues. Here the CDR3 reads CASSSGLAGVPNTGELFF. The DNA of the CDR3 is TGTGCCAGCAGCTCCGGACTAGCGGGAGTCCCGAACACCGGGGAGCTGTTTTTT.

The rearrangement uses TRBV13 and TRBJ1-3; D gene ambiguous. V lost 5 bases, J lost 1 base, and 12 bases lay in between. The CDR3 totals 15 residues. Germline V gene sequence: CDR1 PRHDT, CDR2 FYEKMQ (reference sequence). CDR3 nucleotide sequence: TGTGCCAGCAGCCCCTACAAGAGGTCTGGAAACACCATATATTTT. It codes for CASSPYKRSGNTIYF.

V usage is TRBV29-1 and J usage is TRBJ2-7; 8 nucleotides match TRBD1. Germline V gene lookup returns CDR1 SQVTM and CDR2 ANQGSEA. The J segment lost 5 bases and the V segment lost 6 bases, leaving 3 bases of the junction unmatched. The CDR3 has 11 residues. The CDR3 loop is CSVDRGNEQYF. CDR3 bases: TGCAGCGTAGACAGGGGTAACGAGCAGTACTTC.